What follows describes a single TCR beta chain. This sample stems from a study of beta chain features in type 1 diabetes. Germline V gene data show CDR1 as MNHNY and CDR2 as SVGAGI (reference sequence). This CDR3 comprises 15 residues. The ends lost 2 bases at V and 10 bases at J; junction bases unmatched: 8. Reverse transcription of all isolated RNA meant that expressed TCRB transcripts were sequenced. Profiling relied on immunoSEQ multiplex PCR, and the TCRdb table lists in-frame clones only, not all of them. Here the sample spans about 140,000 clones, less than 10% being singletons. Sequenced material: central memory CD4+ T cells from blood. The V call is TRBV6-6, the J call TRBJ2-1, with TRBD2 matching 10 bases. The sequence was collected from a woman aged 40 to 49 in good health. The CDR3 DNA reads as TGTGCCAGCAGTTACGTAGCGGGGGGACCTGGAGAGCAGTTCTTC. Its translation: CASSYVAGGPGEQFF.